Listed below are T cell receptor beta chains from one sample, sequenced in a study of OX40 agonist ivuxolimab in advanced cancers. Produced via immunoSEQ multiplex PCR; TCRdb's table is partial and in-frame only. The table lists about 100,000 clones, around 93% of them singletons. The material sequenced was CD4+ or CD8+ T cells sorted from blood, taken in a trial of the OX40 agonist ivuxolimab. All receptors derive from an adult with an advanced solid tumor such as melanoma, head and neck, liver or kidney cancer. CDR3s include the opening cysteine and the closing phenylalanine or tryptophan. The D gene is left open where the match is weak. Clone size, where shown, is once, few, many, or a class for clones that have expanded.

clone_size d_call j_call v_call cdr3_aa cdr3_nt
- TRBD2 TRBJ2-7 TRBV9 CASSPGGTSGYYEQYF TGTGCCAGCTCCCCCGGGGGGACTAGCGGCTACTACGAGCAGTACTTC
- - TRBJ1-1 TRBV5-4 CASSLDSAAAFF TGTGCCAGCAGCTTGGATTCGGCGGCAGCTTTCTTT
- - TRBJ2-7 TRBV12-1 CASSFPGTSGSYEQYF TGTGCCAGCAGCTTTCCTGGGACTAGCGGATCATACGAGCAGTACTTC
- - TRBJ2-2 TRBV5-1 CASSVQGTGELFF TGCGCCAGCAGCGTGCAGGGGACCGGGGAGCTGTTTTTT
- TRBD2 TRBJ2-3 TRBV7-2 CASSFFGLAMSTDTQYF TGTGCCAGCAGCTTCTTCGGACTAGCGATGAGCACAGATACGCAGTATTTT
- TRBD2 TRBJ2-1 TRBV4-3 CASSQSGRVNNEQFF TGCGCCAGCAGCCAAAGCGGGAGGGTAAACAATGAGCAGTTCTTC
- - TRBJ1-2 TRBV5-4 CASSWGLNYGYTF TGTGCCAGCAGCTGGGGCCTAAACTATGGCTACACCTTC
- - TRBJ2-7 TRBV5-1 CASSPGERHYEQYF TGCGCCAGCAGCCCGGGTGAGCGGCACTACGAGCAGTACTTC
- TRBD1 TRBJ1-5 TRBV27 CASMDREKYSNQPQHF TGTGCCAGTATGGACAGGGAAAAATATAGCAATCAGCCCCAGCATTTT
few TRBD1 TRBJ1-2 TRBV5-1 CASSRGQGGIGYGYTF TGCGCCAGCAGCCGAGGACAGGGCGGGATTGGGTATGGCTACACCTTC
once TRBD2 TRBJ2-2 TRBV28 CASSFRGGATGELFF TGTGCCAGCAGTTTCCGCGGGGGTGCCACCGGGGAGCTGTTTTTT
once - TRBJ2-1 TRBV5-4 CASSLLGHEQFF TGTGCCAGCAGCCTCCTCGGTCATGAGCAGTTCTTC
- TRBD1 TRBJ2-7 TRBV28 CASSLRGQGREQYF TGTGCCAGCAGTTTACGTGGACAGGGTCGCGAGCAGTACTTC
- - TRBJ2-1 TRBV7-9 CASSLVEQFF TGTGCCAGCAGCTTAGTTGAGCAGTTCTTC
- - TRBJ1-4 TRBV18 CASSPLSGDQEKLFF TGTGCCAGCTCACCACTTTCCGGGGACCAAGAAAAACTGTTTTTT
- - TRBJ1-1 TRBV7-6 CASSLVRRPSEAFF TGTGCCAGCAGCCTTGTCCGCCGACCAAGTGAAGCTTTCTTT
- - TRBJ2-1 TRBV9 CASSVVSQVGEQFF TGTGCCAGCAGCGTAGTCAGCCAGGTGGGTGAGCAGTTCTTC
- TRBD1 TRBJ1-5 TRBV12-5 CASGLGTGGGNQPQHF TGTGCTAGTGGTTTGGGTACAGGGGGAGGCAATCAGCCCCAGCATTTT
- - TRBJ2-7 TRBV7-2 CASSLEPGHTYEQYF TGTGCCAGCAGCTTAGAGCCGGGACACACCTACGAGCAGTACTTC
- TRBD1 TRBJ2-6 TRBV19 CASTPGQGDSGANVLTF TGTGCCAGTACGCCGGGACAGGGGGACTCTGGGGCCAACGTCCTGACTTTC
- - TRBJ2-7 TRBV18 CASSLGSYEQYF TGTGCCAGCTCCCTCGGATCCTACGAGCAGTACTTC
- - TRBJ2-7 TRBV19 CASSPRMGHLYEQYF TGTGCCAGTAGTCCTCGGATGGGACACCTTTACGAGCAGTACTTC
- - TRBJ2-7 TRBV7-2 CASSLDRGSYEQYF TGTGCCAGCAGCTTAGATCGCGGATCCTACGAGCAGTACTTC
- - TRBJ1-5 TRBV5-6 CASSKRGWNQPQHF TGTGCCAGCAGCAAAAGGGGTTGGAATCAGCCCCAGCATTTT
- - TRBJ2-1 TRBV7-2 CASSLAISYNEQFF TGTGCCAGCAGCTTAGCTATCTCCTACAATGAGCAGTTCTTC
- TRBD1 TRBJ1-4 TRBV5-1 CASSLRTGNEKLFF TGCGCCAGCAGCCTAAGGACAGGGAATGAAAAACTGTTTTTT
- TRBD2 TRBJ2-3 TRBV7-2 CASSPAGGGADTQYF TGTGCCAGCAGCCCTGCGGGAGGGGGGGCAGATACGCAGTATTTT
- - TRBJ1-2 TRBV28 CASSTTAYGYTF TGTGCCAGCAGTACGACGGCATATGGCTACACCTTC
- - TRBJ2-1 TRBV7-9 CASSHRVVTTDNEQFF TGTGCCAGCAGCCATCGGGTGGTGACTACCGACAATGAGCAGTTCTTC
- - TRBJ1-2 TRBV28 CASSLRAAWEVYGYTF TGTGCCAGCAGTTTAAGGGCAGCCTGGGAGGTCTATGGCTACACCTTC
- - TRBJ2-7 TRBV6-1 CASSVDSYEQYF TGTGCCAGCAGTGTCGACAGCTACGAGCAGTACTTC
- - TRBJ1-4 TRBV30 CAWSVRVTGEKLFF TGTGCCTGGAGTGTTCGGGTCACTGGTGAAAAACTGTTTTTT
- TRBD2 TRBJ2-7 TRBV6-1 CASRASGSYEQYF TGTGCCAGCAGGGCTAGCGGGAGTTACGAGCAGTACTTC
- - TRBJ2-1 TRBV9 CASSVRDTYNEQFF TGTGCCAGCAGCGTACGGGATACATACAATGAGCAGTTCTTC
few - TRBJ1-5 TRBV18 CASSPPSMDQPQHF TGTGCCAGCTCACCACCGTCGATGGATCAGCCCCAGCATTTT
- TRBD1 TRBJ2-7 TRBV6-5 CASSYGTGDEQYF TGTGCCAGCAGTTACGGGACAGGGGACGAGCAGTACTTC
- - TRBJ2-1 TRBV2 CASSGYVRAEQFF TGTGCCAGCAGTGGGTATGTACGGGCCGAGCAGTTCTTC
- - TRBJ2-1 TRBV18 CASSLISGMYNEQFF TGTGCCAGCTCACTGATTTCCGGGATGTACAATGAGCAGTTCTTC
- TRBD2 TRBJ2-7 TRBV11-3 CASSPGLAASYEQYF TGTGCCAGCAGCCCGGGACTAGCGGCCTCCTACGAGCAGTACTTC